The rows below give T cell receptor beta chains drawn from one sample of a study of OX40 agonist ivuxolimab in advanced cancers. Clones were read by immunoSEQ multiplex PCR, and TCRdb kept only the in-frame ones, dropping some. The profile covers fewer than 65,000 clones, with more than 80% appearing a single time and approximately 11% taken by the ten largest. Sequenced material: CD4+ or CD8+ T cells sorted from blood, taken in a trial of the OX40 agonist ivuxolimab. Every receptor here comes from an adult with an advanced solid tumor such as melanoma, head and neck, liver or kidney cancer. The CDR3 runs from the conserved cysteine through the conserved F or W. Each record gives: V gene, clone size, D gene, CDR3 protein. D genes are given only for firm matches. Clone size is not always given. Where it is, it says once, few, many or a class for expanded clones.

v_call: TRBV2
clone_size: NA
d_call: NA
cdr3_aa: CASLYSSEQYF

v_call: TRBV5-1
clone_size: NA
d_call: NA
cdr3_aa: CASSLWGSDEQYF

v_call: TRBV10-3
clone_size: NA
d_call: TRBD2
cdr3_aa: CAIRASGGGETQYF

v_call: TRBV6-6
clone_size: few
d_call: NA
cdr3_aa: CASSYPGSSYEQYF

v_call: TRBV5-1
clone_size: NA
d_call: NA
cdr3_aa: CASSLTGNNSPLHF

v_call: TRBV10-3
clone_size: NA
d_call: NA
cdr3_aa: CAISQLPFRGTENTEAFF

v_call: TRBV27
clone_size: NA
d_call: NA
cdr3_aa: CASSFRALRTDTQYF

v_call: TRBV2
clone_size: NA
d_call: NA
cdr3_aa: CASRLSFSGANVLTF

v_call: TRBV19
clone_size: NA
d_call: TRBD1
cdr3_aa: CASSDRGPGELFF

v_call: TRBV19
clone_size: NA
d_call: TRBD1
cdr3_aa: CASSFDRGGPNTGELFF

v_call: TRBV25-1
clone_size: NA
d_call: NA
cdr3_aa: CASSKPSGYFF

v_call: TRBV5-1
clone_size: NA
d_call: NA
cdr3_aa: CASSLAPYQPQHF

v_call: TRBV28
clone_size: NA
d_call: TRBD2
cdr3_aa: CASSLVAGGYEQYF

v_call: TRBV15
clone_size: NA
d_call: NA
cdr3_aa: CATSRDPTVNQPQHF

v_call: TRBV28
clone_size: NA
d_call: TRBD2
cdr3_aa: CASSPIYATSGRVNTGELFF

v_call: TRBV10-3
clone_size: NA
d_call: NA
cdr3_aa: CAISEYLGGGDQPQHF

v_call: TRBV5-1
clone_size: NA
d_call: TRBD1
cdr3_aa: CASSRALGQGGTEAFF

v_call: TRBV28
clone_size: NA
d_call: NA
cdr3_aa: CASSRQEKLFF

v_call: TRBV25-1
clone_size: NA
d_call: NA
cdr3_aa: CARCVRPYEQYF

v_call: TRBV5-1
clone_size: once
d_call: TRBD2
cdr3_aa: CASSLGSGSVTDTQYF